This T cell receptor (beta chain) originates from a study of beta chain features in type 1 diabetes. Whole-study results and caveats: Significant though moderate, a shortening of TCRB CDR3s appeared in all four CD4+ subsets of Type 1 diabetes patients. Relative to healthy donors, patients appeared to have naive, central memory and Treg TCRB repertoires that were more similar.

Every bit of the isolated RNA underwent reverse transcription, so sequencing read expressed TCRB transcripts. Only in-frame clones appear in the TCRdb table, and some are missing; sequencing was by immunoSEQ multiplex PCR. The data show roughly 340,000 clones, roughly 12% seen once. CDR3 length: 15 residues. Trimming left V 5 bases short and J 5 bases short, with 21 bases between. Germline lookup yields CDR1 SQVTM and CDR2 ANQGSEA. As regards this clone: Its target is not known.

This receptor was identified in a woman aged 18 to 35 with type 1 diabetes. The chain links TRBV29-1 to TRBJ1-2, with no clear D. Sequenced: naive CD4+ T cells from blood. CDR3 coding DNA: TGCAGCGTTCAGCGCGCCCTCTCCTATGGGTATGGCTACACCTTC. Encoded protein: CSVQRALSYGYGYTF. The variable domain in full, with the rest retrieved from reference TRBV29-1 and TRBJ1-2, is SAVISQKPSRDICQRGTSLTIQCQVDSQVTMMFWYRQQPGQSLTLIATANQGSEATYESGFVIDKFPISRPNLTFSTLTVSNMSPEDSSIYLCSVQRALSYGYGYTFGSGTRLTVV.